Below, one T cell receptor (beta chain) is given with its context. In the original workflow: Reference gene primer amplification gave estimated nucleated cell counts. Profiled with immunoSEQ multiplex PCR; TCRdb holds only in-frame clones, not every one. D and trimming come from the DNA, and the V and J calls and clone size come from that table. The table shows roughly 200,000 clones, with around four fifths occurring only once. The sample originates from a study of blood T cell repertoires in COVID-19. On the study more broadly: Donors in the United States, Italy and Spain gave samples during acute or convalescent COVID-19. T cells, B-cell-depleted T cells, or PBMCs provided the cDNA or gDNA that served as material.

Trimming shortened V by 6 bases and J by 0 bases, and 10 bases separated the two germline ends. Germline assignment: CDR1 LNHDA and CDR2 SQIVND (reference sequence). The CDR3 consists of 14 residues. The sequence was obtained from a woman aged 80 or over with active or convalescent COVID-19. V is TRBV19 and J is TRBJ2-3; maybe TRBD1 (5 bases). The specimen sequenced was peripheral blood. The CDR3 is CASSGHRSTDTQYF. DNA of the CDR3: TGTGCCAGTAGCGGACACCGGAGCACAGATACGCAGTATTTT.